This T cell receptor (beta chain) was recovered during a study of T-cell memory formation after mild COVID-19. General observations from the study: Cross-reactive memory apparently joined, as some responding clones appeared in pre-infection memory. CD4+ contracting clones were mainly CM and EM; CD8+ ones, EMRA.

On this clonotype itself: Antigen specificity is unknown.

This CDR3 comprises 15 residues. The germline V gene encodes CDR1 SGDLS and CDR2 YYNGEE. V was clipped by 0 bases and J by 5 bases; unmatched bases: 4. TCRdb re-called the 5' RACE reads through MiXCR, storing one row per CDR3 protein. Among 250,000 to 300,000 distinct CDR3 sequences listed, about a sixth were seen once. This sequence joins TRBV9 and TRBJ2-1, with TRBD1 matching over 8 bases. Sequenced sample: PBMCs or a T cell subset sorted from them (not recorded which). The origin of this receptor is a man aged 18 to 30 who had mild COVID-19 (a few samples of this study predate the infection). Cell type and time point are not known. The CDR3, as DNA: TGTGCCAGCAGCGTAGTAAACAGGGGGGACAATGAGCAGTTCTTC. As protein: CASSVVNRGDNEQFF.